The present T cell receptor (beta chain) was sequenced within a study of early stage breast cancer tumors. Measured with immunoSEQ multiplex PCR; TCRdb has only the in-frame clones, and not every one. The table lists about 72,000 clones, around 85% of them singletons. The V end was cut by 4 bases, the J end by 11 bases, with 23 bases between. The germline CDR1 and CDR2 sequences are SNHLY and FYNNEI. The length of the CDR3 is 15 residues. This clonotype was obtained from a person aged 60 to 70 with breast cancer. Specimen: blood. V usage is TRBV2 and J usage is TRBJ1-1, with D hard to call. CDR3 sequence: CASSGGSHLGGRAFF. DNA of the CDR3: TGTGCCAGCAGTGGGGGATCGCACTTAGGCGGGAGGGCTTTCTTT.